What follows is one T cell receptor beta chain and its context. Its antigen is unknown. The read gets to within 3 residues of the CDR3 end, and the germline J gene fills in the rest. This sample stems from a study of T cells in women clearing cervical HPV infection (dated by TCRdb to 2016 to 2019). Looking at the study overall: The cases were about 27 women with histologically confirmed HPV16-related CIN3 or worse, and 2 of these cases were invasive cancers. Controls were around 23 women whose single incident HPV16 infection cleared within 12 months without precancer or cancer developing. Blood from cases was drawn at the visit where the lesion was first identified, while blood from controls was drawn once the infection was no longer detected. For cases, a median interval of nearly 150 days, with an interquartile range of 90 to 200 days, was observed between lesion detection and blood sampling. HLA typing was available for only a few women, so HLA type could not be excluded as a confounder. This exploratory proof-of-principle case-control study, nested within the Guanacaste HPV Natural History Study in Costa Rica, compared TCR repertoires among women with different cervical HPV16 outcomes. Cases were matched to controls by age within five years and by the year the sample was collected. Cases had a median age of almost 35 years compared with 38 for controls, and baseline characteristics showed no significant differences between the groups. In the parent cohort, about 10,000 women aged 18 or older were enrolled in Guanacaste, Costa Rica, during about 1993 to 1995 and then followed for around seven years. Five blinded duplicates per group were added as quality controls, giving about 60 samples: about 50 participants and around ten replicates.

Trimming costs V 5 bases and J 0 bases, and their ends lie 13 bases apart. The cysteine opens and the phenylalanine closes a CDR3 of 15 amino acids. Only the CDR3 bases that were read are kept: 36 of them, in frame from base 1. CDR1 and CDR2, per the germline V gene, are SGHRS and YFSETQ. Every participant had a single incident cervical HPV16 infection, and women with prevalent HPV16 infections were excluded. Cervical HPV DNA was detected by MY09/MY11 PCR, and genotyping was performed by dot-blot hybridization. Approximately 15 mL of heparinized blood were centrifuged, and the buffy coat was split into aliquots, frozen at -30 degrees C, and then kept at -80 degrees C. Genomic DNA was extracted from buffy coat specimens using QIAGEN kits. What the work shows at the level of the full study, not this receptor alone: Cases had lower TRBV6-7 relative abundance than controls (approximately 0.1% versus 0.16%; Bonferroni P = 0.0008). TCR repertoire richness was significantly higher in CIN3+ cases than in controls across sequencing depths, while evenness did not differ. Random forest classifiers that combined richness and V gene abundances separated cases from controls with an estimated AUC of 0.83. The cross-sectional design could not show whether the associations came before the infection or were a result of it, and neither effector/memory subsets nor HPV-specific T cells were isolated. Because the number of T cells per sample was unknown, the richness differences could reflect varying T-cell content rather than repertoire biology.

The immunoSEQ assay used multiplex PCR to amplify TCR beta CDR3 regions from an average of roughly 1,200 ng of genomic DNA per sample. The assay corrected primer bias using a complete synthetic TCR repertoire to establish an amplification baseline. The amplicons were sequenced using the Illumina platform. The authors' analysis ran thus. Sequences were error-corrected by clustering with frequency ratios and a modified nearest-neighbor algorithm and were then analyzed in the immunoSEQ Analyzer with IMGT gene definitions. At each rarefaction depth, TCR richness and evenness were averaged over 20 rarefaction repeats, and samples with fewer sequences than the depth were excluded. Wilcoxon rank sum tests with FDR correction were used to compare V, D and J gene relative abundances between the groups. In the blinded duplicates, the intraclass correlation was 95.6% for TCR richness and averaged about 80% across 66 gene segments. In its TCRdb copy, this immuneACCESS table keeps in-frame sequences only and misses some clones. Where compared with another copy, unresolved V genes explain less than half of these, and the others have no known cause. V and J calls and clone size follow that table, whereas D and trimming were derived from the DNA. This sample's table has entries for tens of thousands of clones. Roughly 1.2% of the sample is in the top ten clones.

The sequence came from a woman aged 18-69 years with a cervical HPV16 infection that either progressed to CIN3+ or cleared (not recorded which). The material sequenced was blood buffy coat. The chain is encoded by TRBV5-1 joined to TRBJ2-3, with a weak D call of TRBD1 (5 bases match). The covered CDR3 bases are TGCGCCAGCAGGAAGGGGATCGTTAGCACAGATACG. Protein translation: CASRKGIVSTDT. The whole CDR3 protein is CASRKGIVSTDTQYF.